The clone carrying this T cell receptor beta chain has more than one count but fewer than ten. The antigen is unknown. Using its own MiXCR run on the RT-PCR reads, TCRdb lists one record per CDR3 protein. This repertoire shows more than 450,000 distinct CDR3 sequences, around 8% found once; its top ten account for around 13%. This specimen comes from a study of response to subunit inactivated influenza vaccine. Study results and caveats: Few additional T cells are recruited per seasonal influenza vaccination, authors suggested.

Trimming removed 6 bases from V and 1 base from J, with 13 bases in between. Germline CDR1 and CDR2: KGHSH and LQKENI. The CDR3 spans 14 residues. The material was PBMCs from blood, obtained around 2 years after vaccination. This receptor was identified in a man between 50 and 75 years old who received an inactivated influenza vaccine. The chain joins TRBV18 to TRBJ2-7; tentatively, D is TRBD1 or TRBD2 (5 bases each). The CDR3 DNA reads as TGTGCCAGCTCGGGGACGGCCCTTTCCTACGAGCAGTACTTC. The encoded protein is CASSGTALSYEQYF.